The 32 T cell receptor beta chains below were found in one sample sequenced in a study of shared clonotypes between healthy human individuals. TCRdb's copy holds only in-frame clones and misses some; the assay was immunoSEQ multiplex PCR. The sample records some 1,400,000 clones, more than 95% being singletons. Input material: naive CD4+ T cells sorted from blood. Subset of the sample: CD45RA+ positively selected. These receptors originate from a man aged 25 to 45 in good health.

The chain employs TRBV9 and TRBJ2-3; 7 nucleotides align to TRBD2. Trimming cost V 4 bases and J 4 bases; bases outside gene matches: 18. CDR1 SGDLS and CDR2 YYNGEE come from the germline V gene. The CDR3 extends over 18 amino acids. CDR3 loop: CASSPRGGSTNGPDTQYF. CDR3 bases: TGTGCCAGCAGCCCTAGGGGCGGGAGTACAAACGGCCCAGATACGCAGTATTTT.

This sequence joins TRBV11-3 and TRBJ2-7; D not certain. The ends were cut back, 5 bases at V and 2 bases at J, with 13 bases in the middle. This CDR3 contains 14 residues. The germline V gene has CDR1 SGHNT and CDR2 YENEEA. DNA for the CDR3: TGTGCCAGCAGCATAAAGGGTGACACCTACGAGCAGTACTTC. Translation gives CASSIKGDTYEQYF.

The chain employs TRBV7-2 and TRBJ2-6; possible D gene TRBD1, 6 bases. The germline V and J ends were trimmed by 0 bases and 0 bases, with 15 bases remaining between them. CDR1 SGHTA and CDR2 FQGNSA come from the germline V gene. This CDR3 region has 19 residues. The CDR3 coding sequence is TGTGCCAGCAGCTTAGCTGGACAGAGAGATAGCTCTGGGGCCAACGTCCTGACTTTC. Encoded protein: CASSLAGQRDSSGANVLTF.

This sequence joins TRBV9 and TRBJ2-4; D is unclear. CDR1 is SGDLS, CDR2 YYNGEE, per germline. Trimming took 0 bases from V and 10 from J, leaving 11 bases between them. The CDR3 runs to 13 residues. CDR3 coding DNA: TGTGCCAGCAGCGTAGGGGTAGCACAAATTCAGTACTTC. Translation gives CASSVGVAQIQYF. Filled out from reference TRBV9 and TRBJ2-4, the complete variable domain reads DSGVTQTPKHLITATGQRVTLRCSPRSGDLSVYWYQQSLDQGLQFLIQYYNGEERAKGNILERFSAQQFPDLHSELNLSSLELGDSALYFCASSVGVAQIQYFGAGTRLSVL.

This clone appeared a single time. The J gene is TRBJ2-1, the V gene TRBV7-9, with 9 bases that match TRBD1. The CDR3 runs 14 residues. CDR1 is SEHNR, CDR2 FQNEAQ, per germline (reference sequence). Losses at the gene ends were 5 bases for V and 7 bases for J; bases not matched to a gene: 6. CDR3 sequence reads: CASSPRTGVNEQFF. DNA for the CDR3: TGTGCCAGCAGCCCGCGGACAGGGGTGAATGAGCAGTTCTTC.

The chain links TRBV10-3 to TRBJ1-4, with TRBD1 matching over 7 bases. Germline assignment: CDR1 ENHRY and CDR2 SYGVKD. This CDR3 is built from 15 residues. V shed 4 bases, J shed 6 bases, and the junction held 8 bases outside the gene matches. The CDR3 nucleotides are TGTGCCATCAGTGGGACAGGACCCCGGGATGAAAAACTGTTTTTT. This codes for CAISGTGPRDEKLFF.

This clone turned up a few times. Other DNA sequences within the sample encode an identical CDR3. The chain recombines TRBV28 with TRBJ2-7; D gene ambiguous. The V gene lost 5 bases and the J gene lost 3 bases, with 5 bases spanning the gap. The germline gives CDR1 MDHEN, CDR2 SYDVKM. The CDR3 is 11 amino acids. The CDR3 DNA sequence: TGTGCCAGCAGTCGCATCTACGAGCAGTACTTC. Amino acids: CASSRIYEQYF.

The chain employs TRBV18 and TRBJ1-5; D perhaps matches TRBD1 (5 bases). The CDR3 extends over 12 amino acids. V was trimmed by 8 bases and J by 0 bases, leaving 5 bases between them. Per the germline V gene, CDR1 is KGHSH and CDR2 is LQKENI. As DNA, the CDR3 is TGTGCCAGCAGGGGTAGCAATCAGCCCCAGCATTTT. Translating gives CASRGSNQPQHF.

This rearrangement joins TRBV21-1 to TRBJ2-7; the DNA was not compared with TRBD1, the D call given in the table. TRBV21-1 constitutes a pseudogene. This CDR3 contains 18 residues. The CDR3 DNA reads TGTGCCAGCATAAATGGGACAGCGACTACCCCCGACGACTACGAGCAGTACTTC. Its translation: CASINGTATTPDDYEQYF.

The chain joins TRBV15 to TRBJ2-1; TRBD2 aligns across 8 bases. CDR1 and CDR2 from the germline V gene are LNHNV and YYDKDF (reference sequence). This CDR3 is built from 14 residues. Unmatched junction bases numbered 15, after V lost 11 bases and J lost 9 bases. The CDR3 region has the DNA TGTGCCGCGCACGGTATAGCGGGAATTGGTGAGCAGTTCTTC. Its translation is CAAHGIAGIGEQFF.

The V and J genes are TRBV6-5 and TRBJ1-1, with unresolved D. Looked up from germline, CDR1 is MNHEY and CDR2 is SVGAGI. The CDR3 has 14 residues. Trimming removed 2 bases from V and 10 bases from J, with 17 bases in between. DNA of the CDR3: TGTGCCAGCAGTTACCCGGGGAGCCCTTTCGGAGCTTTCTTT. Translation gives CASSYPGSPFGAFF.

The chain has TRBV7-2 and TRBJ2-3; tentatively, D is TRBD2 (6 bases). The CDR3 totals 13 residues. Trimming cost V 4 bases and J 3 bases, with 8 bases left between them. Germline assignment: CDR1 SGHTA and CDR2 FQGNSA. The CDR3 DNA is TGTGCCAGCAGCTGGGACTCGACAGATACGCAGTATTTT. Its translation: CASSWDSTDTQYF.

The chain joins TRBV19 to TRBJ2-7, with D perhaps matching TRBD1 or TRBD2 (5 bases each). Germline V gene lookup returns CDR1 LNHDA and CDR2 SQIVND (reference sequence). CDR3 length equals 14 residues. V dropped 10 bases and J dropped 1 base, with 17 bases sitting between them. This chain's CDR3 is CATRDGGRSYEQYF. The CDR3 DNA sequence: TGTGCCACAAGGGACGGCGGACGATCCTACGAGCAGTACTTC. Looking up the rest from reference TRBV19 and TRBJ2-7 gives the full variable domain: DGGITQSPKYLFRKEGQNVTLSCEQNLNHDAMYWYRQDPGQGLRLIYYSQIVNDFQKGDIAEGYSVSREKKESFPLTVTSAQKNPTAFYLCATRDGGRSYEQYFGPGTRLTVT.

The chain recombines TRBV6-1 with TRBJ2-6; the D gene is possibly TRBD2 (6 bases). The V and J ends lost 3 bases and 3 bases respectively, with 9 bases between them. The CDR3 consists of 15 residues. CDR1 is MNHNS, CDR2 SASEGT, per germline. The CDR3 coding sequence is TGTGCCAGCAGTGATGCGGGGTTTGGGGCCAACGTCCTGACTTTC. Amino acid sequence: CASSDAGFGANVLTF.

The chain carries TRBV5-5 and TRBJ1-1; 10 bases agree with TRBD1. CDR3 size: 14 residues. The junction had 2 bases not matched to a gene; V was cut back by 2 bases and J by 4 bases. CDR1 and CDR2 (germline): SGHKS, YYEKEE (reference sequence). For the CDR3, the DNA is TGTGCCAGCAGCTTTAGGACAGGGGGCACTGAAGCTTTCTTT. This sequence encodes CASSFRTGGTEAFF.

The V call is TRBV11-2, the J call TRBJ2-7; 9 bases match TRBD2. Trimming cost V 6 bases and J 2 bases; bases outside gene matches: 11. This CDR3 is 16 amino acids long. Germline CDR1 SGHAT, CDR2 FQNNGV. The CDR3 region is CASRRPSGDRAYEQYF. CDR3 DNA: TGTGCCAGCAGAAGGCCTAGCGGGGATCGGGCCTACGAGCAGTACTTC. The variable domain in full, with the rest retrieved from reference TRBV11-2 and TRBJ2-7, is EAGVAQSPRYKIIEKRQSVAFWCNPISGHATLYWYQQILGQGPKLLIQFQNNGVVDDSQLPKDRFSAERLKGVDSTLKIQPAKLEDSAVYLCASRRPSGDRAYEQYFGPGTRLTVT.

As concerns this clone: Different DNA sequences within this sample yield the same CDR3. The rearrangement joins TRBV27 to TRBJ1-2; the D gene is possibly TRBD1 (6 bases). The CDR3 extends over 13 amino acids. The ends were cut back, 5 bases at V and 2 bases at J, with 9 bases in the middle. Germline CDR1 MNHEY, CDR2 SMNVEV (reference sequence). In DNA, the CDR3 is TGTGCCAGCAGTCCCCAGGGGAACTATGGCTACACCTTC. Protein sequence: CASSPQGNYGYTF.

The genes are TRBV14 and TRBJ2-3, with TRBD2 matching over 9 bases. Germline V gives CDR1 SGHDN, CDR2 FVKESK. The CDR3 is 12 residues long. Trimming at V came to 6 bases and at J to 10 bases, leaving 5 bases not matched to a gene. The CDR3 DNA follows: TGTGCCAGCAGTCTTAGCGGGAGCTCGCAGTATTTT. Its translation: CASSLSGSSQYF.

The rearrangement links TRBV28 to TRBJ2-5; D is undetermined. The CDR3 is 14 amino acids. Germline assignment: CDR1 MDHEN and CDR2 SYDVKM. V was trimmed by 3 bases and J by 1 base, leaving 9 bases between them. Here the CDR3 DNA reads TGTGCCAGCAGTTTCGGGCAGATCCAAGAGACCCAGTACTTC. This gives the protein CASSFGQIQETQYF.

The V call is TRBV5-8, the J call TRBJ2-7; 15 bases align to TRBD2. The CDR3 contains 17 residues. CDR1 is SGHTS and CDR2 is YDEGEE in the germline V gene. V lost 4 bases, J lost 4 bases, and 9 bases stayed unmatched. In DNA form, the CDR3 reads TGTGCCAGCAGCCAGCTTTGGACTAGCGGGAGGGCTTACGAGCAGTACTTC. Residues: CASSQLWTSGRAYEQYF.

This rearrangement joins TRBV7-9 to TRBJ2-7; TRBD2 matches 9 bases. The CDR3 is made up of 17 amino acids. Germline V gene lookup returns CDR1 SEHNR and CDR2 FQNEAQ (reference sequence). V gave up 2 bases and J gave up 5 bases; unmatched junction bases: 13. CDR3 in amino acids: CASSLLTMSGRINEQYF. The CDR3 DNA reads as TGTGCCAGCAGCTTACTAACGATGAGCGGGAGGATCAACGAGCAGTACTTC. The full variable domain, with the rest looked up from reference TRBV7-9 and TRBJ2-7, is DTGVSQNPRHKITKRGQNVTFRCDPISEHNRLYWYRQTLGQGPEFLTYFQNEAQLEKSRLLSDRFSAERPKGSFSTLEIQRTEQGDSAMYLCASSLLTMSGRINEQYFGPGTRLTVT.

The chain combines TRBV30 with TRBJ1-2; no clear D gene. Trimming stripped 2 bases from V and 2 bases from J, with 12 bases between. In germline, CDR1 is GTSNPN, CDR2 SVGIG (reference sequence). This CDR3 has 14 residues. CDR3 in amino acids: CAWSQPPLNYGYTF. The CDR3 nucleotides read TGTGCCTGGAGTCAACCCCCCTTGAACTATGGCTACACCTTC.

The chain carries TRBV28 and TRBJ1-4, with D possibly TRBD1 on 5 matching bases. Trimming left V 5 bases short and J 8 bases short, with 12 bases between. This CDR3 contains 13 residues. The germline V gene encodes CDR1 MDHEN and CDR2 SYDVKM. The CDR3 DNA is TGTGCCAGCAGTGGGGGAGGGAGAGAAAAACTGTTTTTT. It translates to CASSGGGREKLFF.

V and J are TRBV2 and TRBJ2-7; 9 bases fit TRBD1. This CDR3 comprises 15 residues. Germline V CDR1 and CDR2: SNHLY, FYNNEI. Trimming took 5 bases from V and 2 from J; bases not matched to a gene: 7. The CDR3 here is CASSSPGQGTYEQYF. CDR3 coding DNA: TGTGCCAGCAGTTCCCCGGGACAGGGAACCTACGAGCAGTACTTC.

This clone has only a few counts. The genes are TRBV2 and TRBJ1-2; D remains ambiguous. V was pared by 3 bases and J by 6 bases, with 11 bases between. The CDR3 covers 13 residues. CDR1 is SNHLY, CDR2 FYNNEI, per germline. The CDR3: CASSEVGTDGYTF. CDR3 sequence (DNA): TGTGCCAGCAGTGAGGTGGGCACAGATGGCTACACCTTC.

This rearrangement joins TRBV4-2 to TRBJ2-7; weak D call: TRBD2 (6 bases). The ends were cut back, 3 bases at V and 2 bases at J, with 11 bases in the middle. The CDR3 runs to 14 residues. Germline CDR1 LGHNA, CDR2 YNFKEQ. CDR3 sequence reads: CASSHPGDTYEQYF. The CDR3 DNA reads TGTGCCAGCAGCCATCCGGGAGACACCTACGAGCAGTACTTC.

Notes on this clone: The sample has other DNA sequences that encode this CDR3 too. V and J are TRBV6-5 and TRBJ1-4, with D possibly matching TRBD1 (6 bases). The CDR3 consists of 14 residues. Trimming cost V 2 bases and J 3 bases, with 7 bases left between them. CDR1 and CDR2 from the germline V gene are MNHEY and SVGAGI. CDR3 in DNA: TGTGCCAGCAGTTACAGGGGGGCTAATGAAAAACTGTTTTTT. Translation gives CASSYRGANEKLFF.

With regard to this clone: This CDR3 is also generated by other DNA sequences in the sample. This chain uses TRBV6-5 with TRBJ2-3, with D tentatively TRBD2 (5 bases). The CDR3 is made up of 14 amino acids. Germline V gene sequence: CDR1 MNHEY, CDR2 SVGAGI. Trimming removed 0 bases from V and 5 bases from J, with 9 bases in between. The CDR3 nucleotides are TGTGCCAGCAGTTACTCGAGAGGGAGAGATACGCAGTATTTT. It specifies CASSYSRGRDTQYF.

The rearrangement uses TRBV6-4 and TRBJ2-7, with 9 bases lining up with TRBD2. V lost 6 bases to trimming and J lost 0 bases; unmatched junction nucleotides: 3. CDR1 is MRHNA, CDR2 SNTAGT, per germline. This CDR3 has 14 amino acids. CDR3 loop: CASRRLADSYEQYF. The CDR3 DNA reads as TGTGCCAGCAGACGACTAGCGGACTCCTACGAGCAGTACTTC.

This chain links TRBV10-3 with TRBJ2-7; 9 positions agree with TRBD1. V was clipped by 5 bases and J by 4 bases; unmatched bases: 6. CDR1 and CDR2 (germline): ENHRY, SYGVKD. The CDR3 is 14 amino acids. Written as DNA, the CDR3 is TGTGCCATCAGTCAGACGGACAGGGGTTACGAGCAGTACTTC. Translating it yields CAISQTDRGYEQYF.

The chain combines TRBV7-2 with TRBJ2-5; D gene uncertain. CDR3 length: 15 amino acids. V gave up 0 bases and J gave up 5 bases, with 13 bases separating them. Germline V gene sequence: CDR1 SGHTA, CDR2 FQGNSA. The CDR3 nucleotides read TGTGCCAGCAGCTTAGCGTCGTCAAGCCAGGAGACCCAGTACTTC. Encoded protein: CASSLASSSQETQYF.

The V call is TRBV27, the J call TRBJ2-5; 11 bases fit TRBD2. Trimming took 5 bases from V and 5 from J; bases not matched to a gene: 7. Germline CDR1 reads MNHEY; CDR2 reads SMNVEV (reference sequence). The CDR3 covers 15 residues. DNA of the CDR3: TGTGCCAGCAGTCGACTAGCGGGAATCCCCGAGACCCAGTACTTC. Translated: CASSRLAGIPETQYF.